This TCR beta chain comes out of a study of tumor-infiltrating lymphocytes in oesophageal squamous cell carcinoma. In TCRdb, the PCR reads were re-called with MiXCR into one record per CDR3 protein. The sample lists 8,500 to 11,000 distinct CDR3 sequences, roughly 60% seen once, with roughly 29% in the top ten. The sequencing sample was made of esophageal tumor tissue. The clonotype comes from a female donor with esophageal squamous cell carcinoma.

The CDR3 reads CASRTTGIGETQYF. The CDR3 bases are TGTGCCAGCAGAACGACGGGAATTGGAGAGACCCAGTACTTC. The genes are TRBV11-1 and TRBJ2-3; D possibly corresponds to TRBD2 (5 bases). The end of the DNA aligns better with TRBJ2-5, so the J call may be wrong. Looked up from germline, CDR1 is SGHAT and CDR2 is FQDESV (reference sequence). The CDR3 is made up of 14 amino acids.